One and the same sample provided the 20 T cell receptor beta chains below, sequenced in a study of low-dose radiotherapy and immunotherapy resistance in tumors (dated by TCRdb to between 2021 and 2024). What the time point label conveys for this sample: before trial treatment. For sequencing, an Illumina HiSeq 2500 was employed. First-strand cDNA was synthesized using Superscript III and a set of TRAV- and TRBV-specific primers, so that both TCRalpha and TCRbeta chains were covered. TCRs were amplified with Phusion for around 18 PCR cycles, with a constant-region primer paired with the adapter attached to the V primers. TCRdb cleaned the public reads at Q25 with fastp, built clones with MiXCR and kept in-frame beta chains. Each entry merges the rows of one CDR3 protein and shows their most common DNA and genes. Here the sample has about 60,000 distinct CDR3 sequences; about 23% occur a single time. The ten largest clonotypes hold roughly 6% of the sample.

The material was PBMCs, obtained before treatment. All receptors come from a male donor with prostate cancer.

Many counts were recorded for this clonotype. This chain joins TRBV29-1 and TRBJ1-6; D unclear. From germline, CDR1 is SQVTM and CDR2 ANQGSEA. The ends were cut back, 7 bases at V and 2 bases at J, with 9 bases in the middle. The CDR3 extends over 13 amino acids. CDR3 sequence: CSGNGAYNSPLHF. The CDR3 coding sequence is TGCAGCGGCAATGGAGCCTATAATTCACCCCTCCACTTT.

In this sample, this clonotype turned up once. A far larger clone is just one base off, so this is likely a read error. J is TRBJ2-3 and V is TRBV10-1; 13 nucleotides line up with TRBD2. Germline loops: CDR1 WNHNN, CDR2 SYGVQD (reference sequence). This CDR3 comprises 16 residues. The CDR3 spells CVSSSGLAGFTDTQYF. As DNA, the CDR3 is TGCGTCAGCAGCTCGGGACTAGCGGGATTCACAGATACGCAGTATTTT.

This clonotype appeared many times. The J gene is TRBJ2-1, the V gene TRBV7-2, with 7 bases aligning to TRBD2. The germline V gene has CDR1 SGHTA and CDR2 FQGNSA. The V segment lost 1 base and the J segment 4 bases; nucleotides outside the gene matches: 7. CDR3 length: 16 residues. CDR3 region: CASSLESLAAYNEQFF. The CDR3 coding sequence is TGTGCCAGCAGCTTAGAATCGCTAGCGGCTTACAATGAGCAGTTCTTC.

The chain carries TRBV20-1 and TRBJ2-1; no clear D. Per germline, CDR1 DFQATT and CDR2 SNEGSKA (reference sequence). V dropped 6 bases and J dropped 9 bases, with 18 bases sitting between them. CDR3 length: 13 amino acids. CDR3 loop: CSAVSLESFEQFF. The CDR3 nucleotides are TGCAGTGCCGTGTCCCTTGAATCTTTTGAGCAGTTCTTC.

This clonotype was seen ten or more times. The chain couples TRBV28 to TRBJ2-3, with 14 nucleotides matching TRBD2. V lost 10 bases to trimming and J lost 4 bases; unmatched junction nucleotides: 4. Per the germline V gene, CDR1 is MDHEN and CDR2 is SYDVKM. This CDR3 contains 14 residues. The CDR3 reads CATQTSGRADTQYF. In DNA form, the CDR3 reads TGTGCCACCCAGACTAGCGGGAGGGCAGATACGCAGTATTTT.

This clonotype was seen repeatedly, ten times or more. This chain joins TRBV7-9 and TRBJ2-3; 14 bases are a match to TRBD2. Germline values: CDR1 SEHNR, CDR2 FQNEAQ (reference sequence). The V segment lost 6 bases and the J segment 5 bases; nucleotides outside the gene matches: 16. This CDR3 is 19 amino acids long. The CDR3: CASSSHTKGTSGGGDTQYF. The CDR3 DNA reads TGTGCCAGCAGTTCACACACCAAGGGGACTAGCGGGGGAGGAGATACGCAGTATTTT.

With respect to this clonotype: An end of the junction differs from the germline gene, which may be a read error. The gene calls are TRBV29-1 and TRBJ2-7; D uncertain. The germline gives CDR1 SQVTM, CDR2 ANQGSEA. CDR3 length equals 13 residues. In DNA, the CDR3 is TGCAGCGTGACCACATGGGCAACCTACGAGCAGTACTTT. This codes for CSVTTWATYEQYF.

This clonotype was observed at least ten times. The chain links TRBV29-1 to TRBJ2-5; 8 bases map to TRBD1. The germline V gene encodes CDR1 SQVTM and CDR2 ANQGSEA. This CDR3 has 14 amino acids. The V gene end was trimmed by 8 bases and the J gene end by 4 bases; junction bases not matched to a gene: 12. The CDR3 loop is CSSMSNRGVETQYF. The CDR3 nucleotides read TGCAGCTCGATGTCGAACAGGGGGGTAGAGACCCAGTACTTC.

Notes on this clonotype: A far larger clone is one base from this, pointing to a likely read error. The chain combines TRBV6-1 with TRBJ2-5; 10 positions agree with TRBD2. The CDR3 has 14 amino acids. Germline CDR1 MNHNS, CDR2 SASEGT. V lost 5 bases, J lost 5 bases, and 5 bases stayed unmatched. The DNA for the CDR3 is TGTGCCAGCAGTAGCGGGAGGGATCGGGAGACCCAGTACTTC. Its translation: CASSSGRDRETQYF.

This clonotype was found many times. The chain is built from TRBV19 and TRBJ2-1, with no clear D. There are 17 residues in the CDR3. Trimming shortened V by 5 bases and J by 11 bases, and 28 bases separated the two germline ends. Germline-derived CDR1 and CDR2 are LNHDA and SQIVND (reference sequence). This chain's CDR3 is CASSPLRESGLTMKQFF. CDR3 in DNA: TGTGCCAGTAGTCCGCTCCGCGAATCGGGCCTCACGATGAAGCAGTTCTTC. Full variable domain (outside the CDR3, taken from reference TRBV19 and TRBJ2-1): DGGITQSPKYLFRKEGQNVTLSCEQNLNHDAMYWYRQDPGQGLRLIYYSQIVNDFQKGDIAEGYSVSREKKESFPLTVTSAQKNPTAFYLCASSPLRESGLTMKQFFGPGTRLTVL.

This clonotype turned up a few times. With only one base between it and a far larger clone, this is likely a read error. The V call is TRBV29-1, the J call TRBJ2-5; 10 nucleotides line up with TRBD2. This CDR3 comprises 13 residues. V lost 3 bases to trimming and J lost 11 bases; unmatched junction nucleotides: 9. CDR1 and CDR2 (germline): SQVTM, ANQGSEA. This CDR3 is CSVEAVLAGEQYF. Written as DNA, the CDR3 is TGCAGCGTTGAGGCCGTTCTAGCGGGGGAGCAGTACTTC.

By share of the sample, this clonotype is medium-sized. The chain uses TRBV5-1 and TRBJ1-1; TRBD1 matches at 9 bases. The V gene end was trimmed by 4 bases and the J gene end by 4 bases; junction bases not matched to a gene: 14. The CDR3 spans 17 residues. The germline V gene encodes CDR1 SGHRS and CDR2 YFSETQ. Written as DNA, the CDR3 is TGCGCCAGCAGCCTTACAAGACAGGGGGAAGGAGGCACTGAAGCTTTCTTT. This encodes CASSLTRQGEGGTEAFF.

Comment on this clonotype: This is likely an artifact of a read error, given a far larger clone one base away. This chain links TRBV5-1 with TRBJ2-7, with 8 bases identical to TRBD2. Germline CDR1 reads SGHRS; CDR2 reads YFSETQ. The CDR3 spans 17 residues. Losses at the gene ends were 1 base for V and 7 bases for J; bases not matched to a gene: 16. The CDR3 bases are TGCGCCAGCAGCTTGTCAACTAGCGGAAGCTCCTACAATGAGCAGTACTTC. As protein: CASSLSTSGSSYNEQYF.

About this clonotype: A clone one base away is much larger, so this may be a read error. The rearrangement joins TRBV29-1 to TRBJ1-3; 9 nucleotides agree with TRBD1. J gave up 3 bases and V 4 bases, and 10 bases lay outside the gene matches. Germline CDR1 and CDR2: SQVTM and ANQGSEA. CDR3 length: 16 residues. The CDR3 region has the DNA TGCAGCGTTGGAGGGCCCACAGGGGGCAATGGAAACACCATATATTTT. This encodes CSVGGPTGGNGNTIYF.

This clonotype was seen a handful of times. This chain joins TRBV5-1 and TRBJ2-1; D remains ambiguous. Trimming removed 1 base at V and 9 bases at J, with 5 bases between. The germline V gene encodes CDR1 SGHRS and CDR2 YFSETQ. This CDR3 is 11 amino acids long. This CDR3 reads CASSLSSEQFF. The CDR3 region has the DNA TGCGCCAGCAGCTTGAGCAGTGAGCAGTTCTTC. Full variable domain (outside the CDR3, taken from reference TRBV5-1 and TRBJ2-1): KAGVTQTPRYLIKTRGQQVTLSCSPISGHRSVSWYQQTPGQGLQFLFEYFSETQRNKGNFPGRFSGRQFSNSRSEMNVSTLELGDSALYLCASSLSSEQFFGPGTRLTVL.

This clonotype has at least ten counts. CDR3 region: CASSLGQAPGELFF. In DNA form, the CDR3 reads TGCGCCAGCAGCTTGGGACAGGCCCCCGGGGAGCTGTTTTTT. The V and J genes are TRBV5-1 and TRBJ2-2, with D possibly TRBD1 on 6 matching bases. V lost 0 bases and J 6 bases, leaving 9 bases between the germline ends. Germline lookup yields CDR1 SGHRS and CDR2 YFSETQ. There are 14 residues in the CDR3.

The chain joins TRBV9 to TRBJ1-2; tentatively, D is TRBD1 (6 bases). CDR3 length equals 14 residues. From germline, CDR1 is SGDLS and CDR2 YYNGEE. The V and J ends lost 5 bases and 9 bases respectively, with 20 bases between them. This CDR3 is CASSTSTGFLSYTF. The CDR3 DNA follows: TGTGCCAGCAGTACCTCTACAGGGTTCTTGAGCTACACCTTC.

This clonotype was detected only a few times. A far larger clone is only one base removed, so a read error is likely. The chain joins TRBV5-3 to TRBJ2-7; 8 bases map to TRBD1. TRBV5-3 is identified as an open reading frame with a role that is uncertain. The CDR3 has 15 amino acids. CDR3 amino acids: CASSSYRGANNEQYF. The CDR3 DNA follows: TGTGCCAGCAGCTCCTACAGGGGGGCAAACAATGAGCAGTACTTC.

In regard to this clonotype: A far larger clone is just one base off, so this is likely a read error. CDR3 region: CASSFRHLSYNEQFF. As DNA, the CDR3 is TGTGCCAGCAGCTTCAGACACCTCTCCTACAATGAGCAGTTCTTC. The rearrangement links TRBV7-6 to TRBJ2-1; D not certain. Trimming shortened V by 3 bases and J by 0 bases, and 9 bases separated the two germline ends. Germline V lookup: CDR1 SGHVS, CDR2 FNYEAQ. CDR3 length: 15 amino acids.

This clonotype was seen only a few times. This rearrangement joins TRBV11-2 to TRBJ2-1; TRBD1 is a possible D gene (5 bases). Trimming removed 5 bases from V and 10 bases from J, with 18 bases in between. This CDR3 has 14 residues. Germline loops: CDR1 SGHAT, CDR2 FQNNGV. CDR3 sequence: CASSQTETSYEQFF. In DNA, the CDR3 is TGTGCCAGCAGCCAGACAGAGACCTCCTACGAGCAGTTCTTC.